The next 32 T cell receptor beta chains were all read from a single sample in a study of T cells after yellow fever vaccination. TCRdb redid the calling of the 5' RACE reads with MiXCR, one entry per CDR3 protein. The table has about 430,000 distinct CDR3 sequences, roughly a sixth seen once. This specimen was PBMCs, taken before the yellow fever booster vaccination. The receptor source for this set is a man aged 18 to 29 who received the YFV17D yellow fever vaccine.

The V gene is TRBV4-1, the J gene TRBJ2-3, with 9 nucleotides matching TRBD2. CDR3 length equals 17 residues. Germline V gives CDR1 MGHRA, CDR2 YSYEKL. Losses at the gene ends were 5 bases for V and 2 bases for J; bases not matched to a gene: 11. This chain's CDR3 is CASSLKLLAGHTDTQYF. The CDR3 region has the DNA TGCGCCAGCAGCTTAAAGCTTCTAGCGGGGCACACAGATACGCAGTATTTT.

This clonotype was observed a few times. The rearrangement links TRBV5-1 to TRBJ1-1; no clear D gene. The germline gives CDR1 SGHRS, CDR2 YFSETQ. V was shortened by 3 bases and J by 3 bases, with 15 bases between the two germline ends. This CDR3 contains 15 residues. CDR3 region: CASSSLDGPYTEAFF. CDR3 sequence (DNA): TGCGCCAGCAGCTCCCTCGATGGACCGTACACTGAAGCTTTCTTT.

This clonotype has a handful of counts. This CDR3 reads CASSFSGTLGEQYV. The CDR3 nucleotides read TGTGCCAGCAGTTTCTCCGGGACACTCGGCGAGCAGTACGTC. The J gene is TRBJ2-7, the V gene TRBV27; D is possibly TRBD1 (6 bases). CDR1 MNHEY and CDR2 SMNVEV come from the germline V gene (reference sequence). The CDR3 contains 14 residues. The V end was cut by 3 bases, the J end by 6 bases, with 15 bases between.

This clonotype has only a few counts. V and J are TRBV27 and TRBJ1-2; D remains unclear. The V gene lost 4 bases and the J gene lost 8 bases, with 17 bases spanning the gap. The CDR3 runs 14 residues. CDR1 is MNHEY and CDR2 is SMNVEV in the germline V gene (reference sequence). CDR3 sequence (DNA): TGTGCCAGCAGTTCGCCCGCGAAGGGCCCGGGCTACACCTTC. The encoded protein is CASSSPAKGPGYTF.

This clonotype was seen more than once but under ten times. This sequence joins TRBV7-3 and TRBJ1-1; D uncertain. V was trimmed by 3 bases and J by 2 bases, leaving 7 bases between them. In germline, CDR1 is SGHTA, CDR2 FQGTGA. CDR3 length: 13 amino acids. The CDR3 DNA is TGTGCCAGCAGCTTGAGGGATAACACTGAAGCTTTCTTT. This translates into CASSLRDNTEAFF.

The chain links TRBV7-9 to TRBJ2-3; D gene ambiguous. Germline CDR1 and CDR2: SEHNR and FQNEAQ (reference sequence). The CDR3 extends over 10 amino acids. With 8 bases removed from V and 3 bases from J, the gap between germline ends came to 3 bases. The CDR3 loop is CASDTDTQYF. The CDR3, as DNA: TGTGCCAGCGATACAGATACGCAGTATTTT.

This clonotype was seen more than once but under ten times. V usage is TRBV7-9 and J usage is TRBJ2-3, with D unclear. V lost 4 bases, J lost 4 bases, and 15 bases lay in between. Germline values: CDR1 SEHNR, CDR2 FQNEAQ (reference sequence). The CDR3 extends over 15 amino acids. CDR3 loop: CASSSHQVRADTQYF. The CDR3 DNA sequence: TGTGCCAGCAGCTCACACCAAGTTCGAGCAGATACGCAGTATTTT.

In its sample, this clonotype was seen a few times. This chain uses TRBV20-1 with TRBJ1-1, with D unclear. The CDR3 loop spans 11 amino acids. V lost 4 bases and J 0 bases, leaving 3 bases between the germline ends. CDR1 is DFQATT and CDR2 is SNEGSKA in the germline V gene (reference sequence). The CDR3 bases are TGCAGTGCTACCATGAACACTGAAGCTTTCTTT. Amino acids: CSATMNTEAFF.

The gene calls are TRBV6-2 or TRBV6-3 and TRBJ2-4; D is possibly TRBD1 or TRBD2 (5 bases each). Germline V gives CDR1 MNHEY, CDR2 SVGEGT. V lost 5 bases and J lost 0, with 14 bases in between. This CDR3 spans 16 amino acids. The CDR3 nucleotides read TGTGCCAGCAGTGGGGCGGGCGGACTAGCCAAAAACATTCAGTACTTC. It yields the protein CASSGAGGLAKNIQYF.

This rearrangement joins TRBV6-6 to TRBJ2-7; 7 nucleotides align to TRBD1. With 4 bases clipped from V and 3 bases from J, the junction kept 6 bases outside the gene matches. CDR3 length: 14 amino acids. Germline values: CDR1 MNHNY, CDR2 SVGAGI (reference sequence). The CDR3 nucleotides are TGTGCCAGCAGTTCTTCTGACAGGGACTACGAGCAGTACTTC. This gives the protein CASSSSDRDYEQYF.

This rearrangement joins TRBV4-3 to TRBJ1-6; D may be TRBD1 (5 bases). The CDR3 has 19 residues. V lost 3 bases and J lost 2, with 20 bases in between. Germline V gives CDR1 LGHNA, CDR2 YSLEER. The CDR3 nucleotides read TGCGCCAGCAGCCAGTACAACGCCGGGACTTACGCCTATAATTCACCCCTCCACTTT. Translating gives CASSQYNAGTYAYNSPLHF.

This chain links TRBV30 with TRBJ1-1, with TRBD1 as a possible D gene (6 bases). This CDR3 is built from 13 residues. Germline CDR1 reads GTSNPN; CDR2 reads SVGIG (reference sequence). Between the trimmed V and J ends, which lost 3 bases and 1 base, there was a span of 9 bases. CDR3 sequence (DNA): TGTGCCTGGAGGGACAGCCAGAACACTGAAGCTTTCTTT. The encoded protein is CAWRDSQNTEAFF.

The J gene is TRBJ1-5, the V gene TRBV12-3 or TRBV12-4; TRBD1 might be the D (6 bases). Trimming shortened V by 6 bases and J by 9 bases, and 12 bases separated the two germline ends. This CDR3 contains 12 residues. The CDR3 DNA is TGTGCCAGCAGCCCCGAGGGGGGGCCCCAGCATTTT. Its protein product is CASSPEGGPQHF.

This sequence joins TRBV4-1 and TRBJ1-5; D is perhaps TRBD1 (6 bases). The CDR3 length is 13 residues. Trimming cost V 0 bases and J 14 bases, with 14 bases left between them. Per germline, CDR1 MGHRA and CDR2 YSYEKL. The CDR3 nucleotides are TGCGCCAGCAGCCAAGATAGGGGGGGCCGAGAGCATTTT. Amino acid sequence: CASSQDRGGREHF.

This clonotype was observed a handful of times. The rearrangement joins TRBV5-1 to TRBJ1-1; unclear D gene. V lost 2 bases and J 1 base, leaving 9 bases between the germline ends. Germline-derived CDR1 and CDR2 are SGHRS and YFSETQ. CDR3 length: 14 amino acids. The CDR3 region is CASSLHWTNTEAFF. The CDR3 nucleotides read TGCGCCAGCAGCTTACACTGGACGAACACTGAAGCTTTCTTT.

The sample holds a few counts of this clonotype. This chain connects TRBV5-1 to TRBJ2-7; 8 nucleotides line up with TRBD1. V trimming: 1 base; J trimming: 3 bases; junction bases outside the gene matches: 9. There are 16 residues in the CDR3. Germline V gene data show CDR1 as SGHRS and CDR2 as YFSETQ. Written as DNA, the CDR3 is TGCGCCAGCAGCTTGACGACAGGGGTAAGGGGCTACGAGCAGTACTTC. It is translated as CASSLTTGVRGYEQYF. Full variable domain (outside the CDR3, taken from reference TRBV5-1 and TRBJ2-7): KAGVTQTPRYLIKTRGQQVTLSCSPISGHRSVSWYQQTPGQGLQFLFEYFSETQRNKGNFPGRFSGRQFSNSRSEMNVSTLELGDSALYLCASSLTTGVRGYEQYFGPGTRLTVT.

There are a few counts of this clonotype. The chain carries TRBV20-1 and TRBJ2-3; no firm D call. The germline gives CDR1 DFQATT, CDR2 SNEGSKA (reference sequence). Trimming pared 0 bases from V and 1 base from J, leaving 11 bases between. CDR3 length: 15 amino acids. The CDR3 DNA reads TGCAGTGCTAGAGACCCCTCCGTCCGCACAGATACGCAGTATTTT. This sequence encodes CSARDPSVRTDTQYF.

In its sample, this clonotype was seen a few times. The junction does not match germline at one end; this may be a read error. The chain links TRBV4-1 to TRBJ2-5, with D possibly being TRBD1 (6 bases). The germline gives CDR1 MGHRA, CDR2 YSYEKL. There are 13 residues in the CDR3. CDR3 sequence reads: CASSQDLSGTWVF. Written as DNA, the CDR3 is TGCGCCAGCAGCCAAGATCTTTCCGGGACATGGGTCTTC.

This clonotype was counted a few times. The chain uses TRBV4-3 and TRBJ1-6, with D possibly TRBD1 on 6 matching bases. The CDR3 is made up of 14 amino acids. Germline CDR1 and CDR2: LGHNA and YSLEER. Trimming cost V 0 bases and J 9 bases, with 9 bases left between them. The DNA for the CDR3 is TGCGCCAGCAGCCAAGATGACAGGACTTCACCCCTCCACTTT. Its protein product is CASSQDDRTSPLHF.

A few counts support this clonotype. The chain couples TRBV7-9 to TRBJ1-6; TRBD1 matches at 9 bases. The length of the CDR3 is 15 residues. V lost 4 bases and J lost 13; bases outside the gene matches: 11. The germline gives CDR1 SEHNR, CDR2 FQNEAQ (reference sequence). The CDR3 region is CASSSGTGRPVPLHF. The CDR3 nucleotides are TGTGCCAGCAGCTCGGGGACAGGGAGGCCGGTCCCCCTCCACTTT.

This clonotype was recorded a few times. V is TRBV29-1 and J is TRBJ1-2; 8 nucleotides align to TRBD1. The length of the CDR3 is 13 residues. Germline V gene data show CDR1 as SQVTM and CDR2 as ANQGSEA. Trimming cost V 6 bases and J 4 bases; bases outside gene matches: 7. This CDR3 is CSVTDRARYGYTF. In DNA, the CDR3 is TGCAGCGTAACGGACAGGGCTCGCTATGGCTACACCTTC.

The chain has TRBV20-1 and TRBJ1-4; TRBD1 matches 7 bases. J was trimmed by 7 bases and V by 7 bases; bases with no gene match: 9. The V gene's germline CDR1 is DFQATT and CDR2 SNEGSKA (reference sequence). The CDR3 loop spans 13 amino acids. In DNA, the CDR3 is TGCAGTGGGCGACAGGGCGGTGGTGAAAAACTGTTTTTT. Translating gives CSGRQGGGEKLFF.

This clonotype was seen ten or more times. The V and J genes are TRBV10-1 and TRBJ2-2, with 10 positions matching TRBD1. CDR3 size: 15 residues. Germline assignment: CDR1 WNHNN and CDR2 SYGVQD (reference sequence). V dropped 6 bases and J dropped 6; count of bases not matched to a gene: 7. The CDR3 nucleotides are TGCGCCAGCAGACCCGGGACAGGGGAATCCGGGGAGCTGTTTTTT. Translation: CASRPGTGESGELFF.

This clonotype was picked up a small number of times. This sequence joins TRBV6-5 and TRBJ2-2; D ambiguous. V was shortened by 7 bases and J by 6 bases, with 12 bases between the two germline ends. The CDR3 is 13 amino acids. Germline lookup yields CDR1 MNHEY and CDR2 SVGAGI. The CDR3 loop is CASIGRPAGELFF. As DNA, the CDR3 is TGTGCCAGCATCGGCAGGCCGGCCGGGGAGCTGTTTTTT.

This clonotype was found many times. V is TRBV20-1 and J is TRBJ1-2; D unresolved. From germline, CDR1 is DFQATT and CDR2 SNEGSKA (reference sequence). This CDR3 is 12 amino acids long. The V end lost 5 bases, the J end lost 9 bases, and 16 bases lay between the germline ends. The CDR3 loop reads CSAAEITARYTF. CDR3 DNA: TGCAGTGCTGCCGAGATTACGGCACGCTACACCTTC.

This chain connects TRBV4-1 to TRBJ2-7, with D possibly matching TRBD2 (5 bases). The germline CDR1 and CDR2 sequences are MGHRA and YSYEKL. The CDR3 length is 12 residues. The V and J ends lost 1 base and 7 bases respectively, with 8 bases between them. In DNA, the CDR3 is TGCGCCAGCAGCCAAGGAACGGGAGAGCAGTACTTC. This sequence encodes CASSQGTGEQYF.

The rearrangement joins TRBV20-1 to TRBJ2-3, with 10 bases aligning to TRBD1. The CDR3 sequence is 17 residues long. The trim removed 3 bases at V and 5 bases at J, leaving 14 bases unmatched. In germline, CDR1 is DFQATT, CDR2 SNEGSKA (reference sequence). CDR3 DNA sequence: TGCAGTGCTAGCACGATAGGACGACAGGGGGCTGAAGATACGCAGTATTTT. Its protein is CSASTIGRQGAEDTQYF.

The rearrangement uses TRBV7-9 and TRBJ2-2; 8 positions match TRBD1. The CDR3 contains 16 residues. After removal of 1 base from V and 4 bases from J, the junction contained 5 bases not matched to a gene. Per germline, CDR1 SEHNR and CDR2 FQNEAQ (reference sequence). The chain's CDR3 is CASSLVGQGGTGELFF. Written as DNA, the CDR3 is TGTGCCAGCAGCTTAGTTGGACAGGGAGGCACCGGGGAGCTGTTTTTT.

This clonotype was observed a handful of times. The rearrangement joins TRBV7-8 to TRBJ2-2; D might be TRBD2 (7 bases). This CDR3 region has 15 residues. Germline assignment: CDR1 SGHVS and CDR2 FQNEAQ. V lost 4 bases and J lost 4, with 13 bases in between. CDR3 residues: CASSSSGGPTGELFF. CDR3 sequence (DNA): TGTGCCAGCAGCTCGTCCGGGGGGCCCACCGGGGAGCTGTTTTTT.

This chain's CDR3 is CASTRTGASRGNEQFF. As DNA, the CDR3 is TGTGCCAGCACGCGGACAGGGGCCTCCCGGGGCAATGAGCAGTTCTTC. The chain couples TRBV2 to TRBJ2-1; 9 bases fit TRBD1. The CDR3 contains 16 residues. Germline CDR1 and CDR2: SNHLY and FYNNEI. With V trimmed by 7 bases and J by 6 bases, 13 bases remained unmatched.

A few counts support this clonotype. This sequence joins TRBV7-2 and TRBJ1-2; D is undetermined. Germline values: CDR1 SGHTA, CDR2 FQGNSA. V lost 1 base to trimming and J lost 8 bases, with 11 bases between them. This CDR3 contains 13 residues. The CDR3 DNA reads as TGTGCCAGCAGCTTAGGCCCCTCGAGCGGCTACACCTTC. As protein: CASSLGPSSGYTF.

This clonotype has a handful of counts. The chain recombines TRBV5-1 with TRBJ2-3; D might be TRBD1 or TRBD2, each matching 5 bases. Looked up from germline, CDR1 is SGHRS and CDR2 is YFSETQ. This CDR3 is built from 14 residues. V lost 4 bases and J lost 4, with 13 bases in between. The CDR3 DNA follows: TGCGCCAGCAGCCAGGGACCGGCGCCAGATACGCAGTATTTT. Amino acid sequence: CASSQGPAPDTQYF.